The 20 T cell receptor beta chains presented below share a single source sample, sequenced in a study of T cells after yellow fever vaccination. TCRdb recomputed calls from the 5' RACE reads with MiXCR, one row per CDR3 protein. This table has some 200,000 distinct CDR3 sequences, 2.5% to 3.5% appearing once. The sample was CD4+ T cells sorted from PBMCs, taken 10 days after the yellow fever booster vaccination. Receptors were obtained from a man between 18 and 35 years old who received the YFV17D yellow fever vaccine.

V is TRBV11-3 and J is TRBJ2-1, with no clear D. This CDR3 is built from 14 residues. Trimming removed 1 base from V and 2 bases from J, with 6 bases in between. Per the germline V gene, CDR1 is SGHNT and CDR2 is YENEEA. CDR3 bases: TGTGCCAGCAGCTTAGCACATCCCTACAATGAGCAGTTCTTC. Translated, it gives CASSLAHPYNEQFF.

This clonotype was seen repeatedly, ten times or more. The DNA for the CDR3 is TGCAGCGCCGGGGGGGGGCTGGCCACCGGGGAGCTGTTTTTT. This encodes CSAGGGLATGELFF. V gene TRBV29-1 combines with J gene TRBJ2-2; TRBD2 matches 8 bases. Germline CDR1 is SQVTM and CDR2 is ANQGSEA. The CDR3 runs 14 residues. The J segment lost 4 bases and the V segment lost 7 bases, leaving 8 bases of the junction unmatched.

This clonotype came up many times. This sequence joins TRBV5-8 and TRBJ2-7; 8 nucleotides agree with TRBD1. The CDR3 loop spans 15 amino acids. The V gene end was trimmed by 5 bases and the J gene end by 3 bases; junction bases not matched to a gene: 10. The germline V gene has CDR1 SGHTS and CDR2 YDEGEE. CDR3 amino acids: CASSLDRGLIYEQYF. CDR3 in DNA: TGTGCCAGCAGTCTTGACAGGGGTCTTATCTACGAGCAGTACTTC.

This clonotype was seen repeatedly, ten times or more. This rearrangement joins TRBV7-9 to TRBJ1-4, with D unresolved. V was shortened by 5 bases and J by 4 bases, with 11 bases between the two germline ends. CDR1 is SEHNR and CDR2 is FQNEAQ in the germline V gene (reference sequence). CDR3 length: 14 residues. The CDR3 here is CASSPGNNNEKLFF. CDR3 DNA sequence: TGTGCCAGCAGCCCCGGGAATAATAATGAAAAACTGTTTTTT.

Comment on this clonotype: A much larger clone is a single base away; this may be a read error. The chain couples TRBV11-2 to TRBJ1-2, with D possibly TRBD1 on 6 matching bases. The CDR3 length is 14 residues. Germline loops: CDR1 SGHAT, CDR2 FQNNGV. The CDR3 region has the DNA TGTGCCTGCAGCCACGACGATACAGGGCATGGCTACACCTTC. Amino acid sequence: CACSHDDTGHGYTF.

There are a few counts of this clonotype. J is TRBJ2-7 and V is TRBV6-2 or TRBV6-3; D is undetermined. The CDR3 covers 16 residues. Germline loops: CDR1 MNHEY, CDR2 SVGEGT. Trimming took 5 bases from V and 2 from J, leaving 19 bases between them. CDR3 amino acids: CASSKWSRYLTYEQYV. The CDR3 DNA reads TGTGCCAGCAGTAAGTGGAGCCGGTACCTTACCTACGAGCAGTACGTC.

This clonotype was counted many times. The chain employs TRBV12-3 or TRBV12-4 and TRBJ2-3; D is perhaps TRBD2 (5 bases). The CDR3 sequence is 13 residues long. Trimming left V 5 bases short and J 7 bases short, with 13 bases between. Here the CDR3 DNA reads TGTGCCAGCAGTCTCCTCCTAGCTCATACGCAGTATTTT. Protein: CASSLLLAHTQYF.

The chain carries TRBV27 and TRBJ1-6; 8 nucleotides agree with TRBD1. Germline V gives CDR1 MNHEY, CDR2 SMNVEV (reference sequence). V was pared by 6 bases and J by 11 bases, with 6 bases of the junction left unmatched. The CDR3 is 13 amino acids. CDR3 loop: CASSRDRRTPLHF. The CDR3 DNA reads as TGTGCCAGCAGCCGGGACAGGCGTACACCCCTCCACTTT.

This clonotype was seen ten or more times. The rearrangement links TRBV7-9 to TRBJ2-5; the D gene is possibly TRBD1 (6 bases). The CDR3 extends over 16 amino acids. Germline V gene sequence: CDR1 SEHNR, CDR2 FQNEAQ (reference sequence). V was shortened by 4 bases and J by 2 bases, with 17 bases between the two germline ends. This CDR3 reads CASSSGTKGEQETQYF. The CDR3 region has the DNA TGTGCCAGCAGCTCAGGGACGAAGGGGGAGCAAGAGACCCAGTACTTC.

This clonotype has ten or more counts. This chain uses TRBV7-8 with TRBJ1-4; 8 bases agree with TRBD1. This CDR3 region has 17 residues. V was pared by 2 bases and J by 3 bases, with 8 bases of the junction left unmatched. Looked up from germline, CDR1 is SGHVS and CDR2 is FQNEAQ. The CDR3 coding sequence is TGTGCCAGCAGCTTATCCAGGGGGCGCGAGTCTAATGAAAAACTGTTTTTT. Its protein product is CASSLSRGRESNEKLFF.

Many counts were recorded for this clonotype. The genes are TRBV6-2 or TRBV6-3 and TRBJ2-7; the D gene is possibly TRBD2 (5 bases). CDR3 length equals 12 residues. V lost 4 bases and J 5 bases, leaving 9 bases between the germline ends. Germline V gives CDR1 MNHEY, CDR2 SVGEGT. DNA for the CDR3: TGTGCCAGCAGTTCGCGGGTCCACGAGCAGTACGTC. This codes for CASSSRVHEQYV.

This clonotype has at least ten counts. The J gene is TRBJ1-5, the V gene TRBV20-1; 7 bases line up with TRBD1. Germline lookup yields CDR1 DFQATT and CDR2 SNEGSKA (reference sequence). Unmatched junction bases numbered 8, after V lost 1 base and J lost 2 bases. The CDR3 spans 16 residues. As DNA, the CDR3 is TGCAGTGCTAGAGGCGAACAGGGGATACGCAATCAGCCCCAGCATTTT. It translates to CSARGEQGIRNQPQHF.

This chain joins TRBV4-1 and TRBJ2-1; 9 bases map to TRBD2. V was clipped by 4 bases and J by 4 bases; unmatched bases: 11. The germline CDR1 and CDR2 sequences are MGHRA and YSYEKL. This CDR3 region has 17 residues. CDR3 in amino acids: CASSPRDSGGLYNEQFF. CDR3 nucleotides: TGCGCCAGCAGCCCCCGAGATAGCGGGGGCTTATACAATGAGCAGTTCTTC.

This chain links TRBV7-2 with TRBJ1-3, with D unclear. Germline values: CDR1 SGHTA, CDR2 FQGNSA. V lost 3 bases and J 0 bases, leaving 12 bases between the germline ends. This CDR3 region has 16 residues. DNA of the CDR3: TGTGCCAGCAGCTTTGGGCAGGCCAGCTCTGGAAACACCATATATTTT. As protein: CASSFGQASSGNTIYF.

This clonotype was observed a few times. CDR3 protein: CASSFGDGEQFF. CDR3 DNA sequence: TGTGCCAGCAGCTTTGGGGACGGTGAGCAGTTCTTC. The chain has TRBV5-4 and TRBJ2-1; the D gene could be TRBD1 or TRBD2 (5 bases each). V dropped 2 bases and J dropped 9 bases, with 9 bases sitting between them. The CDR3 has 12 amino acids. The V gene's germline CDR1 is SGHNT and CDR2 YYREEE (reference sequence).

The table lists this clonotype with many counts. V usage is TRBV7-7 and J usage is TRBJ2-7; 7 bases agree with TRBD1. V dropped 5 bases and J dropped 3; count of bases not matched to a gene: 10. The CDR3 has 15 amino acids. Germline values: CDR1 SSHAT, CDR2 FNYEAQ (reference sequence). The CDR3 coding sequence is TGTGCCAGCAGCCCTCGACAGGGTCCTTACTACGAGCAGTACTTC. It codes for CASSPRQGPYYEQYF. Variable domain in full (rest from reference TRBV7-7 and TRBJ2-7): GAGVSQSPRYKVTKRGQDVTLRCDPISSHATLYWYQQALGQGPEFLTYFNYEAQPDKSGLPSDRFSAERPEGSISTLTIQRTEQRDSAMYRCASSPRQGPYYEQYFGPGTRLTVT.

The sample holds many counts of this clonotype. The chain links TRBV10-3 to TRBJ2-5; 7 bases fit TRBD2. V dropped 10 bases and J dropped 0; count of bases not matched to a gene: 2. The germline V gene has CDR1 ENHRY and CDR2 SYGVKD. The CDR3 covers 12 residues. The CDR3 nucleotides read TGTGCCACCGGACTAGACCAAGAGACCCAGTACTTC. It is translated as CATGLDQETQYF.

At least ten counts were recorded for this clonotype. The V gene is TRBV5-1, the J gene TRBJ2-5; 7 positions agree with TRBD1. The junction had 10 bases not matched to a gene; V was cut back by 4 bases and J by 1 base. The germline V gene encodes CDR1 SGHRS and CDR2 YFSETQ. The length of the CDR3 is 16 residues. The CDR3 coding sequence is TGCGCCAGCAGCGTCCGGACAGGTAGTTTCCAAGAGACCCAGTACTTC. This codes for CASSVRTGSFQETQYF.

Ten or more counts support this clonotype. The chain is built from TRBV4-3 and TRBJ2-7; 9 positions agree with TRBD2. This CDR3 spans 15 amino acids. The germline gives CDR1 LGHNA, CDR2 YSLEER. Losses at the gene ends were 0 bases for V and 6 bases for J; bases not matched to a gene: 6. CDR3 region: CASSQDLAGSIEQYF. For the CDR3, the DNA is TGCGCCAGCAGCCAAGACCTAGCGGGGAGTATCGAGCAGTACTTC.

This clonotype showed up many times. The chain has TRBV7-2 and TRBJ2-1, with D possibly TRBD1 on 6 matching bases. The CDR3 loop spans 14 amino acids. Trimming pared 1 base from V and 8 bases from J, leaving 12 bases between. The germline V gene encodes CDR1 SGHTA and CDR2 FQGNSA. The CDR3 nucleotides are TGTGCCAGCAGCTTAGGTCCCAGGGGCCATGAGCAGTTCTTC. Translating gives CASSLGPRGHEQFF.